This TCR beta chain was identified during a study of metastatic and nonmetastatic thyroid tumors. Not a single patient had been given any form of treatment at any point before undergoing thyroid surgery. Authors' methods: For papillary thyroid cancer, a distant-metastasis classifier was constructed from CDR3 differences observed across clinicopathological groups. TCRdb re-analyzed the PCR reads through MiXCR. TCRdb, rather than the study authors, made the V and J calls. The sample holds 40,000 to 45,000 clones, about 3.3% seen once. CDR3 size: 17 residues. Germline-derived CDR1 and CDR2 are SGHRS and YFSETQ. The trim removed 4 bases at V and 4 bases at J, leaving 7 bases unmatched. This clone was seen at least ten times.

The rearrangement uses TRBV5-1 and TRBJ2-3; TRBD2 aligns across 15 bases. This TCR was sampled from a female donor with papillary thyroid cancer or a benign thyroid nodule (not recorded which). Some clones in this sample may be carry-over from other donors' samples. Specimen: blood. CDR3 DNA: TGCGCCAGCAGCAAGGGACTAGCGGGAGGTTTGCCAGATACGCAGTATTTT. This translates into CASSKGLAGGLPDTQYF.